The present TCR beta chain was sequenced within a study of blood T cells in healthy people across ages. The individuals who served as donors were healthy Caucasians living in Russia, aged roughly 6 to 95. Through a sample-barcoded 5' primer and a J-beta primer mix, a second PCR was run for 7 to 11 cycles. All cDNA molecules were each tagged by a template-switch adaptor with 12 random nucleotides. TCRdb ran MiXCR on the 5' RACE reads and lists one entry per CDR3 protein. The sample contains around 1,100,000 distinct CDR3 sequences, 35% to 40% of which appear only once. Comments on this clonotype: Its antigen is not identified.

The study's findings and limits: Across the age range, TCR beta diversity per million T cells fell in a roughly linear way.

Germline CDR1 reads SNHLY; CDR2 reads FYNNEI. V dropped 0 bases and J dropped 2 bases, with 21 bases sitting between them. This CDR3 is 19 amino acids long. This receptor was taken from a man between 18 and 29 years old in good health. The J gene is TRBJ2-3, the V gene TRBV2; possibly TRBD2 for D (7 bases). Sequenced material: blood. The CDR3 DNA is TGTGCCAGCAGTGAAGCCACAGGGATGAAACGGGGGGACACAGATACGCAGTATTTT. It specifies CASSEATGMKRGDTDTQYF.